The 10 T cell receptor beta chains below all came from one sample that was sequenced in a study of patients and donors after allogeneic stem cell transplantation. TCRdb processed the RT-PCR reads anew with MiXCR; each CDR3 protein has one entry. This sample has fewer than 200,000 distinct CDR3 sequences, with about 29% found just once. Material: blood, either unsorted or a sorted T cell fraction (not recorded which). These receptors were taken from a human donor who was either an allogeneic HSCT recipient or a stem cell or donor lymphocyte infusion donor (not recorded which). It is not recorded whose cells these are; they may come from a transplant donor.

The chain uses TRBV20-1 and TRBJ2-2, with D possibly matching TRBD2 (5 bases). V was cut by 0 bases and J by 5 bases, with 10 bases left in between. Germline assignment: CDR1 DFQATT and CDR2 SNEGSKA (reference sequence). This CDR3 is built from 14 residues. This CDR3 is CSARDRWRTGELFF. In DNA, the CDR3 is TGCAGTGCTAGAGATAGGTGGAGGACCGGGGAGCTGTTTTTT.

This clonotype is medium-sized by share. This chain uses TRBV28 with TRBJ2-7; the D is unclear. Trimming removed 10 bases from V and 5 bases from J, with 21 bases in between. Germline-derived CDR1 and CDR2 are MDHEN and SYDVKM. The CDR3 is made up of 14 amino acids. CDR3 nucleotides: TGTGCCACCAAGGCCCAGGTTACTGGCCACGAGCAGTACTTC. Translating it yields CATKAQVTGHEQYF.

The V gene is TRBV18, the J gene TRBJ1-2; D is perhaps TRBD1 (6 bases). CDR3 size: 11 residues. Between the trimmed V and J ends, which lost 5 bases and 7 bases, there was a span of 8 bases. Germline loops: CDR1 KGHSH, CDR2 LQKENI. The CDR3 sequence is CASSEGGGYTF. CDR3 in DNA: TGTGCCAGCTCAGAAGGGGGTGGCTACACCTTC.

Many counts were recorded for this clonotype. The chain links TRBV4-2 to TRBJ1-1; 7 bases line up with TRBD1. Trimming removed 3 bases from V and 3 bases from J; junction bases left unmatched: 13. The CDR3 loop spans 17 amino acids. Per germline, CDR1 LGHNA and CDR2 YNFKEQ. The chain's CDR3 is CASSQGPDRDPDTEAFF. The CDR3, as DNA: TGTGCCAGCAGCCAGGGACCCGACAGGGATCCGGACACTGAAGCTTTCTTT.

V gene TRBV7-3 combines with J gene TRBJ2-5; the match to TRBD2 covers 10 bases. Trimming removed 5 bases from V and 1 base from J; junction bases left unmatched: 4. Germline V gene lookup returns CDR1 SGHTA and CDR2 FQGTGA. The CDR3 consists of 15 residues. CDR3 sequence reads: CASSPWTSGQETQYF. The CDR3 DNA follows: TGTGCCAGCAGCCCCTGGACTAGCGGCCAAGAGACCCAGTACTTC.

As DNA, the CDR3 is TGTGCCAGCAGTTACTCGAATCCCTCCGGGGAGCTGTTTTTT. It yields the protein CASSYSNPSGELFF. The chain combines TRBV6-5 with TRBJ2-2, with D uncertain. Trimming removed 0 bases from V and 6 bases from J, with 8 bases in between. The CDR3 is 14 residues long. Looked up from germline, CDR1 is MNHEY and CDR2 is SVGAGI.

This clonotype occurred a few times. CDR3 nucleotides: TGTGCCAGCACACGCACCTATGGGGCCAACGTCCTGACTTTC. It is translated as CASTRTYGANVLTF. The chain joins TRBV12-3 or TRBV12-4 to TRBJ2-6; D gene uncertain. Deletions cut 7 bases from V and 3 bases from J, with 10 bases between. CDR3 size: 14 residues.

V and J are TRBV4-3 and TRBJ2-7, with TRBD2 identical over 12 bases. Trimming at V came to 1 base and at J to 5 bases, leaving 6 bases not matched to a gene. Germline V CDR1 and CDR2: LGHNA, YSLEER. The CDR3 length is 16 residues. CDR3 coding DNA: TGCGCCAGCAGCCAAGGGCAGACTAGCGGGAGCCACGAGCAGTACTTC. Translated: CASSQGQTSGSHEQYF.

The gene calls are TRBV12-3 or TRBV12-4 and TRBJ2-5; no clear D gene. V shed 1 base and J shed 4 bases, with 13 bases lying between them. This CDR3 contains 15 residues. The CDR3 spells CASSLGHFTGETQYF. Written as DNA, the CDR3 is TGTGCCAGCAGTTTAGGGCACTTCACGGGAGAGACCCAGTACTTC.

The rearrangement links TRBV6-2 or TRBV6-3 to TRBJ1-1; D is undetermined. Trimming left V 7 bases short and J 1 base short, with 10 bases between. This CDR3 spans 13 amino acids. Germline V gene data show CDR1 as MNHEY and CDR2 as SVGEGT. The CDR3 nucleotides read TGTGCCAGCACCATGGTGGGGAACACTGAAGCTTTCTTT. Translated: CASTMVGNTEAFF.